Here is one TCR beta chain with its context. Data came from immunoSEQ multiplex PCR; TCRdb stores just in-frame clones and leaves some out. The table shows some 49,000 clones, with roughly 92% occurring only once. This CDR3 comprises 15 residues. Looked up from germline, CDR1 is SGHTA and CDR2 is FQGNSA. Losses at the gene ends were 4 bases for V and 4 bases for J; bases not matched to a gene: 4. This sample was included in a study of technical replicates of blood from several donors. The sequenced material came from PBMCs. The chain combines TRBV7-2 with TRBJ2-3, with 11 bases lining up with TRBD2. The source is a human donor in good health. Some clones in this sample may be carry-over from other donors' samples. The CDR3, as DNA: TGTGCCAGCAGCTCACTAGCGGGGGCCCCAGATACGCAGTATTTT. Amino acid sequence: CASSSLAGAPDTQYF.